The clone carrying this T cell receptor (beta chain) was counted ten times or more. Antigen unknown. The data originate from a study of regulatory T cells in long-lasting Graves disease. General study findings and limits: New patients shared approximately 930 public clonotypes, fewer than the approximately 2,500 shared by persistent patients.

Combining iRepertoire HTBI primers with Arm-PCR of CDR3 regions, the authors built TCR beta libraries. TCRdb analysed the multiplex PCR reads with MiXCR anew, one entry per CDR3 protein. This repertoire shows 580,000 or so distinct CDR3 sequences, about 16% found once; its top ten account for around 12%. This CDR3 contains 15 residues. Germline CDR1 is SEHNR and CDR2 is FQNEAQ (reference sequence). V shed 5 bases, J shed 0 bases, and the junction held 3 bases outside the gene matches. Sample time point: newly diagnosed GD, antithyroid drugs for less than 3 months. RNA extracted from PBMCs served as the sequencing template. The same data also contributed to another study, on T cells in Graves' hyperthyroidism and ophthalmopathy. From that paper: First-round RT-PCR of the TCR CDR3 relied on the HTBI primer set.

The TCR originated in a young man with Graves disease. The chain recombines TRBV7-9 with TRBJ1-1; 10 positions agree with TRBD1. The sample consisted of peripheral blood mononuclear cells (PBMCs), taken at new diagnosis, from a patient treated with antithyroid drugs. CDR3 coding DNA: TGTGCCAGCAGCCCGGGACAGGGGATGAACACTGAAGCTTTCTTT. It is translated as CASSPGQGMNTEAFF.